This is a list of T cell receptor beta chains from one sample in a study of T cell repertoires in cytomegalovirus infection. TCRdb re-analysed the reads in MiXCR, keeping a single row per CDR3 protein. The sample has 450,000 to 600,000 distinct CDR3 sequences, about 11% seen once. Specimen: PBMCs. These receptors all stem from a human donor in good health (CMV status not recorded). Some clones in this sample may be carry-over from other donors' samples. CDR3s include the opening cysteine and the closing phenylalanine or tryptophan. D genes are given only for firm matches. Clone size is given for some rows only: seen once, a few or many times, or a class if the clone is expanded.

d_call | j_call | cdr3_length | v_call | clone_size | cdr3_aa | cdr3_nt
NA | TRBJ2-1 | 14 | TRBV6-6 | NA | CASRDSSSYNEQFF | TGTGCCAGCAGGGATTCCAGCTCCTACAATGAGCAGTTCTTC
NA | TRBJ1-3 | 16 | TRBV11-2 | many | CASSLDLGLSGNTIYF | TGTGCCAGCAGCTTAGATCTTGGCCTCTCTGGAAACACCATATATTTT
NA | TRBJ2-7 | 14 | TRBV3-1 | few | CASSQGTASYEQYF | TGTGCCAGCAGCCAGGGGACGGCTTCCTACGAGCAGTACTTC
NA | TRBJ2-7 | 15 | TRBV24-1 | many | CATSGGAGSDYEQYF | TGTGCCACCAGTGGCGGGGCGGGCAGTGATTACGAGCAGTACTTC
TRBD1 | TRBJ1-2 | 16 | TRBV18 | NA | CASSPRSQGAYYGYTF | TGTGCCAGCTCACCACGGTCGCAGGGGGCCTACTATGGCTACACCTTC
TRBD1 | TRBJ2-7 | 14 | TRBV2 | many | CASSEKGAFYEQYF | TGTGCCAGCAGTGAAAAGGGGGCCTTCTACGAGCAGTACTTC
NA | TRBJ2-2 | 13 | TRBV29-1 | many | CSLCDTNTGELFF | TGCAGCCTATGTGACACGAACACCGGGGAGCTGTTTTTT
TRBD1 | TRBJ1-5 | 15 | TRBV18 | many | CASSPLGQENQPQHF | TGTGCCAGCTCACCGTTAGGACAGGAAAATCAGCCCCAGCATTTT
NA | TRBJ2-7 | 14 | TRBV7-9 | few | CASSASGLSYEQYF | TGTGCCAGCAGCGCATCGGGTCTCTCCTACGAGCAGTACTTC
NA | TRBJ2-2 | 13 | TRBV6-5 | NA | CASMGLLTGELFF | TGTGCCAGCATGGGGCTTCTCACCGGGGAGCTGTTTTTT
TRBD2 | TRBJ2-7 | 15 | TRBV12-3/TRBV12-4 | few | CASSPLAGSAYEQYF | TGTGCCAGCAGTCCCTTAGCGGGTTCCGCCTACGAGCAGTACTTC
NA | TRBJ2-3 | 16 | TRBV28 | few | CASSFPRRGATDTQYF | TGTGCCAGCAGTTTTCCACGGAGAGGAGCCACAGATACGCAGTATTTT
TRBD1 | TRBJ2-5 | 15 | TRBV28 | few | CASIDRDRVLETQYF | TGTGCCAGCATCGACCGGGACAGGGTTCTGGAGACCCAGTACTTC
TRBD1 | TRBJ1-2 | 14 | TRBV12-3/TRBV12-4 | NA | CASSLTGADYGYTF | TGTGCCAGCAGCCTGACAGGGGCAGACTATGGCTACACCTTC
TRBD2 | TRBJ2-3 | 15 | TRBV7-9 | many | CASSLGRETPDTQYF | TGTGCCAGCAGCTTAGGGCGGGAGACCCCAGATACGCAGTATTTT
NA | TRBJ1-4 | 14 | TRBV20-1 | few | CSARPVTTNEKLFF | TGCAGTGCTAGACCAGTTACAACTAATGAAAAACTGTTTTTT
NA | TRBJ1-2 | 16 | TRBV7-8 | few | CASSLLPKQANYGYTF | TGTGCCAGCAGCTTATTGCCCAAACAGGCTAACTATGGCTACACCTTC
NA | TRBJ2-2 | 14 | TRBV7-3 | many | CASSPYTNTGELFF | TGTGCCAGCAGCCCTTACACGAACACCGGGGAGCTGTTTTTT
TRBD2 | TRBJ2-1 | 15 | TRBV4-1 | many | CASSQEQASGLLFIF | TGCGCCAGCAGCCAAGAACAAGCTAGCGGGCTCCTCTTCATCTTC
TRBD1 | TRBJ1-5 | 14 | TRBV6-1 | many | CASRMYRGNQPQHF | TGTGCCAGCAGAATGTACAGGGGTAATCAGCCCCAGCATTTT
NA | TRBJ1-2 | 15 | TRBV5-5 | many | CASSLGIEVLYGYTF | TGTGCCAGCAGCTTGGGGATCGAGGTCCTCTATGGCTACACCTTC
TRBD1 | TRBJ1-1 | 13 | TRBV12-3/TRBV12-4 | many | CASRRQGFTEAFF | TGTGCCAGCAGGAGACAGGGGTTCACTGAAGCTTTCTTT
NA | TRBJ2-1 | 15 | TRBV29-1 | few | CSGRQIPISYNEQFF | TGCAGCGGCCGACAGATTCCTATCTCCTACAATGAGCAGTTCTTC
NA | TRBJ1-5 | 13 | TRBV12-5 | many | CASAVDRARPQHF | TGTGCTAGTGCCGTAGACCGTGCGAGGCCCCAGCATTTT
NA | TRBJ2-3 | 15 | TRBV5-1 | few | CASSLEGYRTDTQYF | TGCGCCAGCAGCTTGGAGGGGTACCGCACAGATACGCAGTATTTT
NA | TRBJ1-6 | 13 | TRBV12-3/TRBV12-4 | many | CASSLAGSSPLHF | TGTGCCAGCAGTTTAGCGGGGAGTTCACCCCTCCACTTT
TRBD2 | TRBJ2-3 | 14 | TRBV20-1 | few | CSAREGRESDTQYF | TGCAGTGCTAGAGAGGGGCGGGAGTCGGATACGCAGTATTTT
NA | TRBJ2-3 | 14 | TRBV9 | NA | CASSETDGTDTQYF | TGTGCCAGCAGCGAGACGGACGGCACAGATACGCAGTATTTT
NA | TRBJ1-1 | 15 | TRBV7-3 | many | CASSSQGNMNTEAFF | TGTGCCAGCAGCTCTCAGGGTAACATGAACACTGAAGCTTTCTTT
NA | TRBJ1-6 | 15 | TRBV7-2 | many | CASSPRDGYNSPLHF | TGTGCCAGCAGCCCCCGGGACGGTTATAATTCACCCCTCCACTTT
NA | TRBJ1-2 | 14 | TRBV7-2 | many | CASSLPGRSYGYTF | TGTGCCAGCAGCCTACCAGGGCGTAGCTATGGCTACACCTTC